The 32 T cell receptor beta chains below all came from one sample that was sequenced in a study of blood T cell repertoires in COVID-19 (dated by TCRdb to between 2020 and 2021). Libraries were built with the immunoSEQ multiplex PCR assay. The table was pulled from immuneACCESS by TCRdb, which kept in-frame rearrangements only. Such tables lose some clones; where checked, under half of the loss comes from unresolved V genes, and the rest has no known cause. Present in this sample are about 300,000 clones, 70% to 90% of which were seen just once. The ten largest account for approximately 5% of the sample. What was sequenced was PBMCs or T cells enriched from blood (not recorded which). Receptors originate from a woman in her 30s who had recovered from COVID-19.

With respect to this clone: Other nucleotide sequences in the sample specify the same CDR3. The chain is built from TRBV9 and TRBJ2-3; D call uncertain. Germline loops: CDR1 SGDLS, CDR2 YYNGEE. There are 14 residues in the CDR3. V lost 0 bases and J lost 3, with 8 bases in between. This CDR3 reads CASSVVAGTDTQYF. Here the CDR3 DNA reads TGTGCCAGCAGCGTAGTGGCAGGAACAGATACGCAGTATTTT.

This chain uses TRBV2 with TRBJ1-1, with D hard to call. CDR1 and CDR2 from the germline V gene are SNHLY and FYNNEI. This CDR3 spans 11 amino acids. Trimming took 5 bases from V and 4 from J, leaving 5 bases between them. CDR3 loop: CASSTVTEAFF. The CDR3, as DNA: TGTGCCAGCAGTACAGTCACTGAAGCTTTCTTT.

The chain uses TRBV30 and TRBJ1-2; D gene ambiguous. Germline V gives CDR1 GTSNPN, CDR2 SVGIG (reference sequence). V dropped 3 bases and J dropped 3 bases, with 5 bases sitting between them. This CDR3 region has 11 residues. The CDR3 spells CAWRAYYGYTF. CDR3 DNA sequence: TGTGCCTGGAGGGCCTACTATGGCTACACCTTC.

CDR3 protein: CARPFGTSPYEQYF. Written as DNA, the CDR3 is TGTGCCAGACCTTTCGGGACTAGTCCCTACGAGCAGTACTTC. J is TRBJ2-7 and V is TRBV21-1; the table gives TRBD2 as D, unverified against the DNA. TRBV21-1 is a listed pseudogene. The CDR3 totals 14 residues.

J is TRBJ2-7 and V is TRBV3-1 (or the pseudogene TRBV3-2), with TRBD2 as a possible D gene (6 bases). Looked up from germline, CDR1 is LGHDT and CDR2 is YNNKEL (reference sequence). Trimming cost V 4 bases and J 4 bases, with 11 bases left between them. This CDR3 has 13 amino acids. The CDR3 DNA is TGTGCCAGCAGCCCCTTAGGGACTTACGAGCAGTACTTC. Translating gives CASSPLGTYEQYF.

The chain couples TRBV6-5 to TRBJ1-1, with a possible D match to TRBD1 (5 bases). There are 14 residues in the CDR3. The germline V gene encodes CDR1 MNHEY and CDR2 SVGAGI. V was pared by 2 bases and J by 10 bases, with 17 bases between. The chain's CDR3 is CASSYPGGKGLAFF. The DNA for the CDR3 is TGTGCCAGCAGTTACCCGGGGGGAAAAGGTCTAGCTTTCTTT.

The genes are TRBV6-1 and TRBJ2-7; the match to TRBD1 covers 7 bases. With 2 bases clipped from V and 12 bases from J, the junction kept 10 bases outside the gene matches. The germline CDR1 and CDR2 sequences are MNHNS and SASEGT. This CDR3 spans 13 amino acids. The CDR3 nucleotides read TGTGCCAGCAGTGAAACCTGGGGACAGAGCGCGTACTTC. This gives the protein CASSETWGQSAYF.

V is TRBV19 and J is TRBJ1-4, with TRBD1 matching over 9 bases. The V gene end was trimmed by 7 bases and the J gene end by 5 bases; junction bases not matched to a gene: 8. This CDR3 has 15 amino acids. Germline V CDR1 and CDR2: LNHDA, SQIVND (reference sequence). In DNA form, the CDR3 reads TGTGCCAGTATCCAAACCGGGACAGGGAATGAAAAACTGTTTTTT. As protein: CASIQTGTGNEKLFF. Filled out from reference TRBV19 and TRBJ1-4, the complete variable domain reads DGGITQSPKYLFRKEGQNVTLSCEQNLNHDAMYWYRQDPGQGLRLIYYSQIVNDFQKGDIAEGYSVSREKKESFPLTVTSAQKNPTAFYLCASIQTGTGNEKLFFGSGTQLSVL.

The chain carries TRBV7-8 and TRBJ1-1; D remains ambiguous. This CDR3 region has 15 residues. The germline gives CDR1 SGHVS, CDR2 FQNEAQ. V was trimmed by 3 bases and J by 5 bases, leaving 16 bases between them. The CDR3: CASSFLTVGDTEAFF. The CDR3 DNA follows: TGTGCCAGCAGCTTTTTGACGGTCGGGGATACTGAAGCTTTCTTT.

The V and J genes are TRBV7-2 and TRBJ1-6; 9 nucleotides line up with TRBD1. The CDR3 has 14 residues. Trimming cost V 5 bases and J 14 bases; bases outside gene matches: 10. Germline CDR1 is SGHTA and CDR2 is FQGNSA. DNA for the CDR3: TGTGCCAGCAGCCGGGGGACAGGGTTTTTAGCCCTCCACTTT. Encoded protein: CASSRGTGFLALHF.

The chain combines TRBV6-6 with TRBJ1-6; TRBD1 agrees at 9 bases. J lost 7 bases, V lost 5 bases, and 6 bases had no gene match. The germline V gene encodes CDR1 MNHNY and CDR2 SVGAGI (reference sequence). The CDR3 is 15 amino acids. CDR3 in DNA: TGTGCCAGCAGTCTCGGGACAGGGCAGAATTCACCCCTCCACTTT. Translation: CASSLGTGQNSPLHF.

This chain uses TRBV2 with TRBJ2-1; the match to TRBD1 covers 9 bases. Germline V gene lookup returns CDR1 SNHLY and CDR2 FYNNEI. This CDR3 comprises 15 residues. V lost 4 bases and J lost 2; bases outside the gene matches: 3. The CDR3 DNA sequence: TGTGCCAGCAGTGCCGGGACAGGGACCTACAATGAGCAGTTCTTC. Protein sequence: CASSAGTGTYNEQFF. Full variable domain (remainder filled in from reference TRBV2 and TRBJ2-1): EPEVTQTPSHQVTQMGQEVILRCVPISNHLYFYWYRQILGQKVEFLVSFYNNEISEKSEIFDDQFSVERPDGSNFTLKIRSTKLEDSAMYFCASSAGTGTYNEQFFGPGTRLTVL.

The CDR3 sequence: CASSPQGGSNSPLHF. For the CDR3, the DNA is TGTGCCAGCAGCCCCCAGGGGGGATCCAATTCACCCCTCCACTTT. The chain combines TRBV9 with TRBJ1-6; 7 nucleotides match TRBD1. The J segment lost 7 bases and the V segment lost 4 bases, leaving 8 bases of the junction unmatched. Germline lookup yields CDR1 SGDLS and CDR2 YYNGEE. The CDR3 consists of 15 residues.

Comment on this clone: Germline and junction disagree at one end, which may indicate a read error. This chain uses TRBV11-2 with TRBJ1-6, with D uncertain. This CDR3 has 15 residues. Germline V lookup: CDR1 SGHAT, CDR2 FQNNGV. The CDR3 region has the DNA TGTGCCAGCAGCATAGACGGATACAGTAATTCACCCCTCCACTTT. It yields the protein CASSIDGYSNSPLHF.

There are a few counts of this clone. The chain couples TRBV5-4 to TRBJ1-6, with D maybe TRBD1 (5 bases). Trimming left V 7 bases short and J 7 bases short, with 12 bases between. The CDR3 is 13 residues long. The germline V gene encodes CDR1 SGHNT and CDR2 YYREEE (reference sequence). DNA of the CDR3: TGTGCCAGCGGGGGGGGGAGCAATTCACCCCTCCACTTT. It encodes CASGGGSNSPLHF.

The chain employs TRBV21-1 and TRBJ1-2; TRBD1 is taken as the D call from the table, unchecked against the DNA. TRBV21-1 represents a pseudogene. The CDR3 contains 20 residues. CDR3 protein: CASSKALRLSWDTSPYGYTF. The CDR3 DNA reads as TGTGCCAGCAGCAAAGCGCTCCGCCTAAGTTGGGACACTTCTCCCTATGGCTACACCTTC.

The chain recombines TRBV27 with TRBJ1-6, with D unresolved. V dropped 6 bases and J dropped 10 bases, with 10 bases sitting between them. CDR1 and CDR2 from the germline V gene are MNHEY and SMNVEV (reference sequence). The CDR3 is 12 amino acids. CDR3 DNA: TGTGCCAGCAGACGAGGAGCCTCACCCCTCCACTTT. Its protein product is CASRRGASPLHF.

This sequence joins TRBV3-1 (or the pseudogene TRBV3-2) and TRBJ1-2; D perhaps matches TRBD1 (5 bases). Trimming took off 0 bases at V and 6 bases at J, with 14 bases between the two ends. This CDR3 has 15 amino acids. CDR1 is LGHDT, CDR2 YNNKEL, per germline (reference sequence). The DNA of the CDR3 is TGTGCCAGCAGCCAAGATTGGCAGGGAGGTGATGGCTACACCTTC. It is translated as CASSQDWQGGDGYTF.

V usage is TRBV5-1 and J usage is TRBJ1-2; 10 bases match TRBD1. Trimming at V came to 3 bases and at J to 7 bases, leaving 3 bases not matched to a gene. CDR1 and CDR2 (germline): SGHRS, YFSETQ. The CDR3 has 13 amino acids. CDR3 nucleotide sequence: TGCGCCAGCAGCTGGGGGACAGGGGCTGGCTACACCTTC. Translated, it gives CASSWGTGAGYTF.

The rearrangement joins TRBV4-2 to TRBJ1-2; tentative D call: TRBD1 (6 bases). Trimming removed 4 bases at V and 0 bases at J, with 18 bases between. The length of the CDR3 is 17 residues. Germline CDR1 reads LGHNA; CDR2 reads YNFKEQ. CDR3 amino acids: CASSRRQEEGANYGYTF. The CDR3 DNA reads as TGTGCCAGCAGCCGGCGACAGGAAGAAGGGGCTAACTATGGCTACACCTTC.

This rearrangement joins TRBV9 to TRBJ1-1, with unresolved D. V shed 0 bases and J shed 5 bases, with 8 bases lying between them. The CDR3 totals 13 residues. Germline loops: CDR1 SGDLS, CDR2 YYNGEE. CDR3 nucleotides: TGTGCCAGCAGCGTAGATCGCCGGACTGAAGCTTTCTTT. This sequence encodes CASSVDRRTEAFF.

With respect to this clone: In the same sample, other DNA sequences code for this CDR3. The genes are TRBV20-1 and TRBJ1-2; 7 bases match TRBD1. CDR1 is DFQATT, CDR2 SNEGSKA, per germline (reference sequence). Unmatched junction bases numbered 1, after V lost 2 bases and J lost 7 bases. The CDR3 extends over 11 amino acids. Here the CDR3 reads CSARTGAGYTF. The DNA for the CDR3 is TGCAGTGCTAGAACAGGGGCTGGCTACACCTTC.

The J gene is TRBJ2-5, the V gene TRBV2; D perhaps matches TRBD1 (8 bases). The CDR3 spans 14 residues. The V gene lost 3 bases and the J gene lost 5 bases, with 13 bases spanning the gap. CDR1 is SNHLY, CDR2 FYNNEI, per germline. In nucleotides, the CDR3 is TGTGCCAGCAGTGAGACACAGGGGGGGGAGACCCAGTACTTC. This gives the protein CASSETQGGETQYF.

The rearrangement joins TRBV19 to TRBJ2-4; D is possibly TRBD2 (5 bases). Trimming stripped 3 bases from V and 0 bases from J, with 18 bases between. The CDR3 spans 18 residues. Germline V gene sequence: CDR1 LNHDA, CDR2 SQIVND (reference sequence). CDR3 DNA: TGTGCCAGTAGTATCGGGTTTACGAGGGTCTTAGCCAAAAACATTCAGTACTTC. This translates into CASSIGFTRVLAKNIQYF.

J is TRBJ1-2 and V is TRBV27; D is uncertain. The V end was cut by 2 bases, the J end by 3 bases, with 7 bases between. The CDR3 runs to 13 residues. Germline V gene data show CDR1 as MNHEY and CDR2 as SMNVEV (reference sequence). CDR3 region: CASSLNPDYGYTF. The CDR3 region has the DNA TGTGCCAGCAGTTTAAACCCGGACTATGGCTACACCTTC.

The chain employs TRBV5-4 and TRBJ2-2; D may be TRBD2 (6 bases). This CDR3 contains 15 residues. Trimming pared 3 bases from V and 1 base from J, leaving 10 bases between. The V gene's germline CDR1 is SGHNT and CDR2 YYREEE (reference sequence). DNA of the CDR3: TGTGCCAGCAGCTCGGGACTCCAGAACACCGGGGAGCTGTTTTTT. Amino acid sequence: CASSSGLQNTGELFF.

This clone was detected only once. The chain combines TRBV11-1 with TRBJ1-1; D possibly corresponds to TRBD1 (6 bases). This CDR3 is 16 amino acids long. With 2 bases removed from V and 2 bases from J, the gap between germline ends came to 15 bases. Germline CDR1 SGHAT, CDR2 FQDESV (reference sequence). The CDR3 DNA reads as TGTGCCAGCAGCTTAACTTCCGGGGGGCCAAACACTGAAGCTTTCTTT. Translation: CASSLTSGGPNTEAFF.

J is TRBJ2-2 and V is TRBV5-5; D call uncertain. Germline V gene lookup returns CDR1 SGHKS and CDR2 YYEKEE (reference sequence). The CDR3 has 13 residues. With 0 bases removed from V and 6 bases from J, the gap between germline ends came to 6 bases. The CDR3 sequence is CASSLGAAGELFF. The CDR3, as DNA: TGTGCCAGCAGCTTGGGTGCGGCCGGGGAGCTGTTTTTT.

This chain connects TRBV7-3 to TRBJ2-2; TRBD1 aligns across 8 bases. This CDR3 comprises 15 residues. The trim removed 5 bases at V and 2 bases at J, leaving 4 bases unmatched. Germline CDR1 SGHTA, CDR2 FQGTGA. The CDR3 DNA is TGTGCCAGCAGCCCACAGGGGGAAAACACCGGGGAGCTGTTTTTT. It is translated as CASSPQGENTGELFF.

In its sample, this clone was seen many times. The genes are TRBV7-9 and TRBJ2-1, with 8 nucleotides matching TRBD2. Trimming removed 5 bases from V and 2 bases from J; junction bases left unmatched: 11. This CDR3 is built from 17 residues. Germline V CDR1 and CDR2: SEHNR, FQNEAQ (reference sequence). CDR3 sequence reads: CASSRPPGLVPYNEQFF. Written as DNA, the CDR3 is TGTGCCAGCAGCAGACCGCCGGGACTAGTCCCCTACAATGAGCAGTTCTTC.

The chain has TRBV4-2 and TRBJ1-1; 7 bases line up with TRBD1. V dropped 0 bases and J dropped 3; count of bases not matched to a gene: 4. The CDR3 sequence is 15 residues long. From germline, CDR1 is LGHNA and CDR2 YNFKEQ. CDR3 nucleotides: TGTGCCAGCAGCCAAGAAAGGGGGCGGGACACTGAAGCTTTCTTT. Residues: CASSQERGRDTEAFF.

The rearrangement joins TRBV4-1 to TRBJ2-2; TRBD1 is a possible D gene (6 bases). With 1 base removed from V and 3 bases from J, the gap between germline ends came to 12 bases. CDR1 is MGHRA and CDR2 is YSYEKL in the germline V gene. This CDR3 is built from 16 residues. DNA of the CDR3: TGCGCCAGCAGCCAAGGTTGGCAGGGGTACACCGGGGAGCTGTTTTTT. It specifies CASSQGWQGYTGELFF.